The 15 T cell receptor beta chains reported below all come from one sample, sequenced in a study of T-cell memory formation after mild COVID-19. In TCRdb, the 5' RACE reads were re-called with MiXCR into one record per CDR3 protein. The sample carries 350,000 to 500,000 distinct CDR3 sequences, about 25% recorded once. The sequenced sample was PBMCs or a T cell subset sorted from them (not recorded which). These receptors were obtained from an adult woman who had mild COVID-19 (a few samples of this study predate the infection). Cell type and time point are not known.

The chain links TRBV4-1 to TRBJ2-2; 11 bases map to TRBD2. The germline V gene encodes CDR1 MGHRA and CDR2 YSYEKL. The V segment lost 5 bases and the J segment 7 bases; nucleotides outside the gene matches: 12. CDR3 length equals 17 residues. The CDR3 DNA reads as TGCGCCAGCAGCTCTGTTTTAGCGGGGGGGCCCTTCGGGGAGCTGTTTTTT. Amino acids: CASSSVLAGGPFGELFF.

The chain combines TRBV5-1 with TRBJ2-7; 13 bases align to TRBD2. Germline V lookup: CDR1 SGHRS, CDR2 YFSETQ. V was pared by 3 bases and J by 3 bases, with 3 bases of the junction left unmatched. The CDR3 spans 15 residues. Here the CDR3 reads CASSSGTSGNYEQYF. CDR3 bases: TGCGCCAGCAGCTCCGGGACTAGCGGGAACTACGAGCAGTACTTC.

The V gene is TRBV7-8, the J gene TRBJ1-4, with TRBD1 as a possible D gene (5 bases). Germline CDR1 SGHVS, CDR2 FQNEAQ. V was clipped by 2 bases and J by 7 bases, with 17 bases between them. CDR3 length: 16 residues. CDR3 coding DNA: TGTGCCAGCAGCTTAAGCCAGGCCAACGGGGGTGAAAAACTGTTTTTT. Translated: CASSLSQANGGEKLFF.

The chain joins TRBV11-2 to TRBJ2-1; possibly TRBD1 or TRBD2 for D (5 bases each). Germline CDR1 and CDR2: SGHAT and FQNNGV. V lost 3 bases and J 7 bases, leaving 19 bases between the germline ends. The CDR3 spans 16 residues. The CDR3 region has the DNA TGTGCCAGCAGCTTCCTCGCCGGGACGATCGGAAATGAGCAGTTCTTC. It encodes CASSFLAGTIGNEQFF.

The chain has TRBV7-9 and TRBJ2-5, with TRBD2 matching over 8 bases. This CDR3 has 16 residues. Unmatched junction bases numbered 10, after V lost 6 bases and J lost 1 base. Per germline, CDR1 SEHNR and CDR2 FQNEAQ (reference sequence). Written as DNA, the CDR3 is TGTGCCAGCAGGCCAACTAGCGGTCACAGCCAAGAGACCCAGTACTTC. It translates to CASRPTSGHSQETQYF.

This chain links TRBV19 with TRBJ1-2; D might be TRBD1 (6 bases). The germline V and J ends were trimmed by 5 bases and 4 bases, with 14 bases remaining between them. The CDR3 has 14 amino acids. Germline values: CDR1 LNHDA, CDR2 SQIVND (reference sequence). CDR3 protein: CASSPSTGPYGYTF. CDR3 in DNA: TGTGCCAGTAGTCCTTCGACAGGTCCCTATGGCTACACCTTC. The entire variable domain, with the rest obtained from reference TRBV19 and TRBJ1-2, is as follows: DGGITQSPKYLFRKEGQNVTLSCEQNLNHDAMYWYRQDPGQGLRLIYYSQIVNDFQKGDIAEGYSVSREKKESFPLTVTSAQKNPTAFYLCASSPSTGPYGYTFGSGTRLTVV.

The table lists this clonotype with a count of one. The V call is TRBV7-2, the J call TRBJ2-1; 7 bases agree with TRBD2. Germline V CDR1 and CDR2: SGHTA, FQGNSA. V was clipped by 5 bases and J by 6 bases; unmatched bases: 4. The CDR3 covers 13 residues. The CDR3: CASSVTSINEQFF. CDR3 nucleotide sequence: TGTGCCAGCAGCGTGACTAGCATCAATGAGCAGTTCTTC. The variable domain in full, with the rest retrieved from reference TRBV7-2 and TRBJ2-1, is GAGVSQSPSNKVTEKGKDVELRCDPISGHTALYWYRQSLGQGLEFLIYFQGNSAPDKSGLPSDRFSAERTGGSVSTLTIQRTQQEDSAVYLCASSVTSINEQFFGPGTRLTVL.

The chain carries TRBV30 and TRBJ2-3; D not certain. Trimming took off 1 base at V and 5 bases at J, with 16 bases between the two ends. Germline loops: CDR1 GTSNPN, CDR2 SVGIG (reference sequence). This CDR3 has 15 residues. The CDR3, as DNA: TGTGCCTGGAGTGGATTAGTAGGACCAGGAGATACGCAGTATTTT. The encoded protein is CAWSGLVGPGDTQYF.

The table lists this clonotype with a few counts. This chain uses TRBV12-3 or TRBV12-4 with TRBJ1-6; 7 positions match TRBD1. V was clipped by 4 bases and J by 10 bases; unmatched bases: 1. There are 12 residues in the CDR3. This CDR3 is CASSYRGSPLHF. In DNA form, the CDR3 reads TGTGCCAGCAGTTACAGGGGATCACCCCTCCACTTT.

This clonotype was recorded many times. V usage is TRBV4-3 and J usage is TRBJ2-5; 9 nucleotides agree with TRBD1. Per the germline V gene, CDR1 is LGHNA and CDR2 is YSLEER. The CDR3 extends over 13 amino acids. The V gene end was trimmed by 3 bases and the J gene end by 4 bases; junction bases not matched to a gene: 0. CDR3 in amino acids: CASSQGQGETQYF. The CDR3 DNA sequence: TGCGCCAGCAGCCAGGGACAGGGAGAGACCCAGTACTTC.

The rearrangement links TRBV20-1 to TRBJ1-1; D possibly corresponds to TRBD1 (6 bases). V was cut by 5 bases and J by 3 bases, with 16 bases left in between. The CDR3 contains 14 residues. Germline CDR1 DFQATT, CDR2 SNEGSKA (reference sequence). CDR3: CSAGPGTFYTEAFF. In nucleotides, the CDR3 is TGCAGTGCTGGTCCTGGGACATTTTACACTGAAGCTTTCTTT.

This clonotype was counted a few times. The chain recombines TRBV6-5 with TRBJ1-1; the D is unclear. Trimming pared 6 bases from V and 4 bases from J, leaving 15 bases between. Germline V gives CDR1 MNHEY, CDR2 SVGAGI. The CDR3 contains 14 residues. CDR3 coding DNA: TGTGCCAGCAGACGACTCTCAGAATCCACTGAAGCTTTCTTT. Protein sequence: CASRRLSESTEAFF.

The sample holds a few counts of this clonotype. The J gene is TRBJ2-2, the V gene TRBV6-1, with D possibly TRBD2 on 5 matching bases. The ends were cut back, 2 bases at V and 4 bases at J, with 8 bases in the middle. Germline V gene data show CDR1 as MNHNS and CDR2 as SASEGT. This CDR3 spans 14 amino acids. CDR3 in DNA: TGTGCCAGCAGTGAATGGGCGGGCACCGGGGAGCTGTTTTTT. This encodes CASSEWAGTGELFF.

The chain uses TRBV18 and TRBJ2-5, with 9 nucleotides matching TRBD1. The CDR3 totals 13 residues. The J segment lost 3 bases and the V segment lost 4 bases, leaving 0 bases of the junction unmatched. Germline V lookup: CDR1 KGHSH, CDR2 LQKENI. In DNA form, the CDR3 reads TGTGCCAGCTCACGACAGGGGGAAGAGACCCAGTACTTC. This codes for CASSRQGEETQYF.

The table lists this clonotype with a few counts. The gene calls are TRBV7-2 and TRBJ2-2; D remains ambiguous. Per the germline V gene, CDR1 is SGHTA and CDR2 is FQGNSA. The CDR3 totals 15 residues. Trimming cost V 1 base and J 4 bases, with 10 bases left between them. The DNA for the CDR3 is TGTGCCAGCAGCTTAGGCCAGTCTGGCACCGGGGAGCTGTTTTTT. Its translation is CASSLGQSGTGELFF.